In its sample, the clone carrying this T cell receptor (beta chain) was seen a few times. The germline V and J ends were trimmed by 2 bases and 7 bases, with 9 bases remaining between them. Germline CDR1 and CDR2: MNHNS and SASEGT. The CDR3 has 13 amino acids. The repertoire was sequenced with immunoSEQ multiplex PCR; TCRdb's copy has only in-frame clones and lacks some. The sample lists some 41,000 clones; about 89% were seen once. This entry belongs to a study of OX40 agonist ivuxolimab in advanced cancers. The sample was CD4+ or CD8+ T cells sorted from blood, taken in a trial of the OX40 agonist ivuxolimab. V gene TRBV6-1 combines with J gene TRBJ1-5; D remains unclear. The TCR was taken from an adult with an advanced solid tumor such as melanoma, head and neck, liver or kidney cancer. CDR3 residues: CASSELQEQPQHF. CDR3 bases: TGTGCCAGCAGTGAACTCCAGGAACAGCCCCAGCATTTT.